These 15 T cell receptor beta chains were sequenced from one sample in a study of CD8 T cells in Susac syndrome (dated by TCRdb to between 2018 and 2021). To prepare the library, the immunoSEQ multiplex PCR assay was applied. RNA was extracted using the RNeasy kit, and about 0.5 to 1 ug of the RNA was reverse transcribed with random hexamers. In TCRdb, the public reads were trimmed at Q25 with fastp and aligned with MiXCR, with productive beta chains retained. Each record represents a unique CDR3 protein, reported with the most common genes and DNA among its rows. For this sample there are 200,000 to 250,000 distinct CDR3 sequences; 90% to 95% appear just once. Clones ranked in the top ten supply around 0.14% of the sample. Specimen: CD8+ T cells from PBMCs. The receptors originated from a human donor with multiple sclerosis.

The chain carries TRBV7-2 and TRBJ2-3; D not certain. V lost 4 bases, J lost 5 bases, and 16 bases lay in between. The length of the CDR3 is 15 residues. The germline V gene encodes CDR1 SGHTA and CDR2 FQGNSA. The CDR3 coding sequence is TGTGCCAGCAGCTCCGGGCCTTACACCGGAGATACGCAGTATTTT. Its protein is CASSSGPYTGDTQYF.

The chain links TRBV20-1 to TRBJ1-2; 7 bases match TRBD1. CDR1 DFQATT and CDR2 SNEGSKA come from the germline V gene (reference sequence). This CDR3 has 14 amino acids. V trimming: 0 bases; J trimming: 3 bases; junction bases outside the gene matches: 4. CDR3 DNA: TGCAGTGCTAGAGATGACAGGGAAGACTATGGCTACACCTTC. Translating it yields CSARDDREDYGYTF.

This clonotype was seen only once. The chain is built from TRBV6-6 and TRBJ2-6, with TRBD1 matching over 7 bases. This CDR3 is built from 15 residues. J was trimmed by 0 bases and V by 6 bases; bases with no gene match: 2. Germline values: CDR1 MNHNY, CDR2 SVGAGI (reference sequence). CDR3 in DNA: TGTGCCAGCAGGGACAGGCTCTCTGGGGCCAACGTCCTGACTTTC. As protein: CASRDRLSGANVLTF.

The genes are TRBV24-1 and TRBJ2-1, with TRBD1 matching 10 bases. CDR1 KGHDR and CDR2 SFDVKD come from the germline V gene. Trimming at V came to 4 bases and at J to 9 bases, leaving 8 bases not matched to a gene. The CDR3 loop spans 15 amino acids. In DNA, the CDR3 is TGTGCCACCAGTGAGTCGGGACAGGGGTGGAGTGAGCAGTTCTTC. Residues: CATSESGQGWSEQFF.

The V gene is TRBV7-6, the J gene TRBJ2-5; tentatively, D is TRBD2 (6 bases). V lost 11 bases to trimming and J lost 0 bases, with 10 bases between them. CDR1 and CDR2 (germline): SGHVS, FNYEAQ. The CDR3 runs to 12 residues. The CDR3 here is CACWGDQETQYF. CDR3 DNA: TGTGCCTGCTGGGGGGACCAAGAGACCCAGTACTTC.

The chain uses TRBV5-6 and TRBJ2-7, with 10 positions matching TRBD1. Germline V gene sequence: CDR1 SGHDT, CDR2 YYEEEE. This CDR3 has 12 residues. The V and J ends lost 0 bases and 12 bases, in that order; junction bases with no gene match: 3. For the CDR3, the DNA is TGTGCCAGCAGCTTGGGGGACAGGGGTACGTACTTC. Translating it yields CASSLGDRGTYF.

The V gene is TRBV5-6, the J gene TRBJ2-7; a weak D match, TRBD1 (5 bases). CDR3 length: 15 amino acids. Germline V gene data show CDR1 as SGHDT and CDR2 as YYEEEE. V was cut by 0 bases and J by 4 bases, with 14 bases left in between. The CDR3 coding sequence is TGTGCCAGCAGCTTGGGAGTGGGGCAGCGATACGAGCAGTACTTC. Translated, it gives CASSLGVGQRYEQYF.

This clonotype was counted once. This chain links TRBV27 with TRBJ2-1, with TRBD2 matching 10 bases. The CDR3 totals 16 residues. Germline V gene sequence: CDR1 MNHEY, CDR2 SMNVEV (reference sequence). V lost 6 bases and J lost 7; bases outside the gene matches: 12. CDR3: CASSLKRGGLENEQFF. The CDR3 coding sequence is TGTGCCAGCAGCCTAAAGCGGGGGGGCCTCGAGAATGAGCAGTTCTTC.

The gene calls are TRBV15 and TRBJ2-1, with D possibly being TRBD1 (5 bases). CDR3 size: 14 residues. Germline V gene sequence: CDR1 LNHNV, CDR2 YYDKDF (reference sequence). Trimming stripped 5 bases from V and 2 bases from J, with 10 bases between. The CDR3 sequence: CATSVKGPYNEQFF. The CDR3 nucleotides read TGTGCCACCAGCGTTAAGGGGCCCTACAATGAGCAGTTCTTC.

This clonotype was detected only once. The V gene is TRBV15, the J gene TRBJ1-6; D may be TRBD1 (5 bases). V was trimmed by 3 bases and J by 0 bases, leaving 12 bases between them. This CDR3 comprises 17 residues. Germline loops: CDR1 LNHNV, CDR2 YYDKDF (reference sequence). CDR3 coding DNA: TGTGCCACCAGCAGCTCGGGGCCCCACTCCTATAATTCACCCCTCCACTTT. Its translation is CATSSSGPHSYNSPLHF.

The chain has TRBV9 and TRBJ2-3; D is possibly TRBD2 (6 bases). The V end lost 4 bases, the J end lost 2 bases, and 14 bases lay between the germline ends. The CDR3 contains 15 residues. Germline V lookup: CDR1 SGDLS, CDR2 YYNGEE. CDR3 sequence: CASSPNGGYTDTQYF. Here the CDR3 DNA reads TGTGCCAGCAGCCCGAACGGGGGATACACAGATACGCAGTATTTT.

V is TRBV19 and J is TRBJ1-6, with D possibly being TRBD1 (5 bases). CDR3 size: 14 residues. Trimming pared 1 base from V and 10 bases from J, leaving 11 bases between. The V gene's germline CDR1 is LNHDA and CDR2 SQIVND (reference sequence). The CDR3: CASSIGVRDSPLHF. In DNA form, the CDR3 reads TGTGCCAGTAGTATAGGAGTCCGGGACTCACCCCTCCACTTT.

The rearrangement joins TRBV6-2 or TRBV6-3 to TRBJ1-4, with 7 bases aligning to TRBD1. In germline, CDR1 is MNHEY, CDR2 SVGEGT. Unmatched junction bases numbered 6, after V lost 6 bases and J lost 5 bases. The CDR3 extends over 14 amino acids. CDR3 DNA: TGTGCCAGCAGCAGGGACAGAAAAAATGAAAAACTGTTTTTT. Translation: CASSRDRKNEKLFF.

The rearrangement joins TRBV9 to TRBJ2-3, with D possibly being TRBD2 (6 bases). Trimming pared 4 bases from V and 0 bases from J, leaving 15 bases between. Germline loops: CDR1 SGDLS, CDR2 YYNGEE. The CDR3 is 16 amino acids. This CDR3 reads CASSPAGRTSTDTQYF. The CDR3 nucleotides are TGTGCCAGCAGCCCGGCGGGGAGGACCAGCACAGATACGCAGTATTTT.

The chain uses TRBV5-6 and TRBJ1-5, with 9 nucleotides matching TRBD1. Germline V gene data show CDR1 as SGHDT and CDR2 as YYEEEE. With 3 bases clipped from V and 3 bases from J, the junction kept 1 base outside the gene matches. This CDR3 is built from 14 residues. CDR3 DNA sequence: TGTGCCAGCAGCTCACAGGGGGCCAATCAGCCCCAGCATTTT. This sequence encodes CASSSQGANQPQHF.